This TCR beta chain originates from a study of blood T cell repertoires in COVID-19. In the study overall: T cells, B-cell-depleted T cells, or PBMCs provided the cDNA or gDNA that served as material.

In the original workflow: Amplification of reference gene primers was used by the study to estimate nucleated cell counts. The assay was immunoSEQ multiplex PCR, and TCRdb's table has in-frame clones only and misses some. That table is the source of V, J and clone size, and D and trimming were worked out from the DNA. The sample contains under 130,000 clones, around 80% of which appear only once. Germline V gene data show CDR1 as SGHAT and CDR2 as FQNNGV. Trimming removed 1 base from V and 4 bases from J, with 11 bases in between. The CDR3 has 15 residues. This clone was seen only a few times. This clonotype originated in a man in his 70s with active or convalescent COVID-19. The source material was peripheral blood. The V and J genes are TRBV11-2 and TRBJ1-5; unclear D gene. CDR3 coding DNA: TGTGCCAGCAGCTTAGGGCCGGGGTTTAATCAGCCCCAGCATTTT. Its protein product is CASSLGPGFNQPQHF.